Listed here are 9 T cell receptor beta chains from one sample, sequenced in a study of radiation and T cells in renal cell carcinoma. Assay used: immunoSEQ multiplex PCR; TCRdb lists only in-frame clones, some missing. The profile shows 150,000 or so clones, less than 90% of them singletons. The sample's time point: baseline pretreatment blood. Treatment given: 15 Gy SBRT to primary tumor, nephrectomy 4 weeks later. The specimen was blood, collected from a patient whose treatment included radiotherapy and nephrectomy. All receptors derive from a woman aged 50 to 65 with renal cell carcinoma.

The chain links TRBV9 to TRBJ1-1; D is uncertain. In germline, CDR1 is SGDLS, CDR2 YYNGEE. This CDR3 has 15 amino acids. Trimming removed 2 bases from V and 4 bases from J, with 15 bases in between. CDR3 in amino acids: CASSVSAGLGTEAFF. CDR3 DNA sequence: TGTGCCAGCAGCGTTAGTGCAGGCTTGGGCACTGAAGCTTTCTTT.

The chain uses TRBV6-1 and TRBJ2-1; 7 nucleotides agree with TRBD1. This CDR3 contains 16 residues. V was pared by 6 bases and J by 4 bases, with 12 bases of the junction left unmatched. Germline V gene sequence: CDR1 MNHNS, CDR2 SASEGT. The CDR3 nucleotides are TGTGCCAGCAGGGAAACCGGGACAGAAGATTACAATGAGCAGTTCTTC. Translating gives CASRETGTEDYNEQFF.

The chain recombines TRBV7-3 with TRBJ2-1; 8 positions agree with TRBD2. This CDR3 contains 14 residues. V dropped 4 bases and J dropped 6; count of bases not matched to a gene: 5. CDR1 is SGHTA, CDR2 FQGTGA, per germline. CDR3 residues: CASSSSGGRNEQFF. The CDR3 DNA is TGTGCCAGCAGCTCAAGCGGGGGTCGCAATGAGCAGTTCTTC. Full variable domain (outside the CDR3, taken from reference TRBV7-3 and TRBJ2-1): GAGVSQTPSNKVTEKGKYVELRCDPISGHTALYWYRQSLGQGPEFLIYFQGTGAADDSGLPNDRFFAVRPEGSVSTLKIQRTERGDSAVYLCASSSSGGRNEQFFGPGTRLTVL.

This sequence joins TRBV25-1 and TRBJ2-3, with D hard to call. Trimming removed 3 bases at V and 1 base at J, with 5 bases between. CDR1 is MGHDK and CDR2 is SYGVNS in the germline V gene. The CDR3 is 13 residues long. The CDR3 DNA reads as TGTGCCAGCAGTGATATGGGCACAGATACGCAGTATTTT. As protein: CASSDMGTDTQYF.

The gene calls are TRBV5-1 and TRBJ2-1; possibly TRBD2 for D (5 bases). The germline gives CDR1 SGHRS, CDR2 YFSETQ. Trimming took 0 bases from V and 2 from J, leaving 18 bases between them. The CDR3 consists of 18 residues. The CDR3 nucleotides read TGCGCCAGCAGCTTGGCCAGAGGCGGGCCAAACCCCTACAATGAGCAGTTCTTC. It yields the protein CASSLARGGPNPYNEQFF. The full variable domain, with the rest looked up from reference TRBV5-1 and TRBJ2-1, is KAGVTQTPRYLIKTRGQQVTLSCSPISGHRSVSWYQQTPGQGLQFLFEYFSETQRNKGNFPGRFSGRQFSNSRSEMNVSTLELGDSALYLCASSLARGGPNPYNEQFFGPGTRLTVL.

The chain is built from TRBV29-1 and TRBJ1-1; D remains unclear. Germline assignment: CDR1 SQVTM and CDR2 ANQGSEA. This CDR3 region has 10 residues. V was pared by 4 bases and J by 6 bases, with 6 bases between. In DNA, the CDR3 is TGCAGCGTTGGTGGCGCTGAAGCTTTCTTT. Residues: CSVGGAEAFF.

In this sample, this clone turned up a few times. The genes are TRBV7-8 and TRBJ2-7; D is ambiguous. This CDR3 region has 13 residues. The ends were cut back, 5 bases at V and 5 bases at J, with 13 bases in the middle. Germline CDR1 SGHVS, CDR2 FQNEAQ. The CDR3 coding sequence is TGTGCCAGCAGCAAAAGTAGCTGGGACGAGCAGTACTTC. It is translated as CASSKSSWDEQYF.

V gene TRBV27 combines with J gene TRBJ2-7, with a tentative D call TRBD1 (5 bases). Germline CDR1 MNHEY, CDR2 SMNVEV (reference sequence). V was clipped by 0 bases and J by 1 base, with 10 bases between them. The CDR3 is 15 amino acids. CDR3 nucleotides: TGTGCCAGCAGTTTATCAGGACACGAGTCCTACGAGCAGTACTTC. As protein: CASSLSGHESYEQYF.

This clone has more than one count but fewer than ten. DNA of the CDR3: TGTGCCAGCAGCCCCCCCGGGACTTCCGGGGATACGCAGTATTTT. As protein: CASSPPGTSGDTQYF. The chain carries TRBV7-2 and TRBJ2-3; maybe TRBD2 (6 bases). The germline V and J ends were trimmed by 5 bases and 6 bases, with 18 bases remaining between them. Germline V gene sequence: CDR1 SGHTA, CDR2 FQGNSA. The CDR3 runs 15 residues.